Listed here are 30 T cell receptor beta chains from one sample, sequenced in a study of blood T cell repertoires in COVID-19. Some clones are missing from TCRdb's copy, which holds only in-frame ones; the method was immunoSEQ multiplex PCR. This sample yields about 330,000 clones, of which around nine tenths are seen a single time; around 4% belongs to the top ten. The sample was peripheral blood. These TCRs come from a woman aged 45-60 years with active or convalescent COVID-19.

The V and J genes are TRBV29-1 and TRBJ2-3, with D possibly matching TRBD2 (5 bases). This CDR3 region has 12 residues. The V gene's germline CDR1 is SQVTM and CDR2 ANQGSEA. Trimming pared 4 bases from V and 2 bases from J, leaving 7 bases between. CDR3 sequence (DNA): TGCAGCGTTGTGCTAGCCACAGATACGCAGTATTTT. It translates to CSVVLATDTQYF.

The chain employs TRBV19 and TRBJ2-2; tentative D call: TRBD1 (6 bases). V lost 6 bases and J lost 5, with 10 bases in between. The CDR3 consists of 13 residues. Germline-derived CDR1 and CDR2 are LNHDA and SQIVND (reference sequence). The CDR3 DNA is TGTGCCAGTAGGATTACAGGGACCGGGGAGCTGTTTTTT. Encoded protein: CASRITGTGELFF.

J is TRBJ2-2 and V is TRBV9; 9 bases are a match to TRBD1. V lost 2 bases, J lost 6 bases, and 8 bases stayed unmatched. Germline V gene data show CDR1 as SGDLS and CDR2 as YYNGEE. The CDR3 totals 16 residues. The CDR3 DNA is TGTGCCAGCAGCGTTACCCCGACAGGGGGGTCCGGGGAGCTGTTTTTT. Translation: CASSVTPTGGSGELFF. Looking up the rest from reference TRBV9 and TRBJ2-2 gives the full variable domain: DSGVTQTPKHLITATGQRVTLRCSPRSGDLSVYWYQQSLDQGLQFLIQYYNGEERAKGNILERFSAQQFPDLHSELNLSSLELGDSALYFCASSVTPTGGSGELFFGEGSRLTVL.

V is TRBV4-3 and J is TRBJ2-7, with a tentative D call TRBD1 (5 bases). This CDR3 comprises 16 residues. Germline values: CDR1 LGHNA, CDR2 YSLEER. Trimming removed 4 bases from V and 3 bases from J, with 19 bases in between. The DNA of the CDR3 is TGCGCCAGCAGCCCGTCCCACTGGGGCCTCGACTACGAGCAGTACTTC. The encoded protein is CASSPSHWGLDYEQYF.

The CDR3 is CAWKLTQGEAFF. CDR3 in DNA: TGTGCCTGGAAACTTACTCAGGGAGAAGCTTTCTTT. V usage is TRBV30 and J usage is TRBJ1-1; a weak D match, TRBD1 (5 bases). Germline CDR1 is GTSNPN and CDR2 is SVGIG (reference sequence). V was pared by 4 bases and J by 8 bases, with 14 bases between. CDR3 length equals 12 residues.

The gene calls are TRBV7-9 and TRBJ2-1; D gene ambiguous. This CDR3 has 14 residues. V was pared by 0 bases and J by 5 bases, with 8 bases between. The germline V gene encodes CDR1 SEHNR and CDR2 FQNEAQ (reference sequence). This CDR3 reads CASSLASGNNEQFF. CDR3 coding DNA: TGTGCCAGCAGCTTAGCATCCGGTAACAATGAGCAGTTCTTC.

The V and J genes are TRBV6-1 and TRBJ2-7; tentative D call: TRBD2 (6 bases). V shed 2 bases and J shed 6 bases, with 11 bases lying between them. The CDR3 has 13 residues. The germline gives CDR1 MNHNS, CDR2 SASEGT. The CDR3 nucleotides are TGTGCCAGCAGTGAATCGGGACTTGTCGAGCAGTACTTC. Translated: CASSESGLVEQYF.

The CDR3 here is CASSYSQGSGYEQYF. DNA for the CDR3: TGCGCCAGCAGCTACTCTCAGGGTTCTGGCTACGAGCAGTACTTC. The chain is built from TRBV5-1 and TRBJ2-7, with D maybe TRBD1 (5 bases). Germline lookup yields CDR1 SGHRS and CDR2 YFSETQ. This CDR3 comprises 15 residues. Trimming removed 3 bases from V and 3 bases from J, with 16 bases in between.

Details on this clone: A junction end diverges from the germline sequence, so it may reflect a read error. V usage is TRBV7-7 and J usage is TRBJ2-1, with 14 bases lining up with TRBD2. Germline lookup yields CDR1 SSHAT and CDR2 FNYEAQ (reference sequence). The length of the CDR3 is 16 residues. The chain's CDR3 is CASSSQPGLAGVEQFF. CDR3 bases: TGTGCTAGCAGCTCGCAACCGGGACTAGCGGGAGTAGAGCAGTTCTTC.

This sequence joins TRBV13 and TRBJ2-7, with 11 bases that match TRBD2. The V gene's germline CDR1 is PRHDT and CDR2 FYEKMQ (reference sequence). V was pared by 9 bases and J by 4 bases, with 8 bases of the junction left unmatched. The CDR3 runs 14 residues. This CDR3 reads CASKIAGGPYEQYF. For the CDR3, the DNA is TGTGCCAGTAAGATAGCGGGGGGGCCTTACGAGCAGTACTTC.

The chain is built from TRBV11-2 and TRBJ2-5; perhaps TRBD2 as D (5 bases). The V end was cut by 7 bases, the J end by 4 bases, with 13 bases between. The CDR3 runs to 13 residues. Germline V gives CDR1 SGHAT, CDR2 FQNNGV. CDR3 region: CASTWRISETQYF. DNA for the CDR3: TGTGCCAGCACTTGGAGGATTTCAGAGACCCAGTACTTC. The variable domain in full, completed from reference TRBV11-2 and TRBJ2-5, reads EAGVAQSPRYKIIEKRQSVAFWCNPISGHATLYWYQQILGQGPKLLIQFQNNGVVDDSQLPKDRFSAERLKGVDSTLKIQPAKLEDSAVYLCASTWRISETQYFGPGTRLLVL.

This rearrangement joins TRBV4-3 to TRBJ2-7; tentative D call: TRBD2 (5 bases). CDR1 and CDR2 from the germline V gene are LGHNA and YSLEER. Trimming shortened V by 6 bases and J by 3 bases, and 18 bases separated the two germline ends. The CDR3 length is 15 residues. The DNA of the CDR3 is TGCGCCAGCAGTCAGAGGGCCCAAGGGAACTACGAGCAGTACTTC. Protein: CASSQRAQGNYEQYF.

V is TRBV19 and J is TRBJ1-3; 10 bases agree with TRBD1. Germline values: CDR1 LNHDA, CDR2 SQIVND (reference sequence). The CDR3 consists of 17 residues. J gave up 2 bases and V 8 bases, and 12 bases lay outside the gene matches. The CDR3 loop reads CASAPPSGTGAGNTIYF. The CDR3 DNA is TGTGCCAGTGCGCCCCCCTCCGGGACAGGGGCTGGAAACACCATATATTTT. The full variable domain, its missing parts supplied by reference TRBV19 and TRBJ1-3, is DGGITQSPKYLFRKEGQNVTLSCEQNLNHDAMYWYRQDPGQGLRLIYYSQIVNDFQKGDIAEGYSVSREKKESFPLTVTSAQKNPTAFYLCASAPPSGTGAGNTIYFGEGSWLTVV.

This chain joins TRBV9 and TRBJ2-3, with TRBD2 identical over 7 bases. J lost 5 bases, V lost 4 bases, and 10 bases had no gene match. CDR1 and CDR2 from the germline V gene are SGDLS and YYNGEE. CDR3 length equals 15 residues. The CDR3 bases are TGTGCCAGCAGCTCCTCTAGCGGAGGCTTAGATACGCAGTATTTT. Translating it yields CASSSSSGGLDTQYF.

This chain uses TRBV28 with TRBJ1-2; the D is unclear. This CDR3 contains 13 residues. Deletions cut 7 bases from V and 4 bases from J, with 13 bases between. The germline CDR1 and CDR2 sequences are MDHEN and SYDVKM. CDR3 DNA sequence: TGTGCCAGCACCCTAGCGGGCGGCTATGGCTACACCTTC. Its protein product is CASTLAGGYGYTF.

The chain joins TRBV5-5 to TRBJ2-1, with D uncertain. Germline CDR1 and CDR2: SGHKS and YYEKEE (reference sequence). Trimming removed 2 bases from V and 3 bases from J, with 12 bases in between. CDR3 length equals 15 residues. The CDR3 nucleotides are TGTGCCAGCAGCTTAACCAGCGACTTCTACAATGAGCAGTTCTTC. Its translation: CASSLTSDFYNEQFF. The complete variable domain, with remaining parts taken from reference TRBV5-5 and TRBJ2-1, reads DAGVTQSPTHLIKTRGQQVTLRCSPISGHKSVSWYQQVLGQGPQFIFQYYEKEERGRGNFPDRFSARQFPNYSSELNVNALLLGDSALYLCASSLTSDFYNEQFFGPGTRLTVL.

This sequence joins TRBV15 and TRBJ1-2; D is unclear. Germline V CDR1 and CDR2: LNHNV, YYDKDF (reference sequence). This CDR3 spans 13 amino acids. Trimming cost V 1 base and J 2 bases, with 5 bases left between them. This CDR3 reads CATSRGQNYGYTF. DNA of the CDR3: TGTGCCACCAGCAGAGGCCAGAACTATGGCTACACCTTC.

The chain couples TRBV6-2 or TRBV6-3 to TRBJ1-1, with D possibly TRBD1 on 6 matching bases. V was trimmed by 0 bases and J by 6 bases, leaving 17 bases between them. Germline lookup yields CDR1 MNHEY and CDR2 SVGEGT. This CDR3 region has 16 residues. This CDR3 is CASSYSPGAGLSEAFF. CDR3 bases: TGTGCCAGCAGTTACTCGCCAGGGGCTGGTTTATCTGAAGCTTTCTTT.

The V and J genes are TRBV13 and TRBJ2-2; no firm D call. Germline loops: CDR1 PRHDT, CDR2 FYEKMQ (reference sequence). The CDR3 is 12 amino acids. The V end lost 0 bases, the J end lost 7 bases, and 3 bases lay between the germline ends. CDR3 DNA sequence: TGTGCCAGCAGCTTAGGCGTCGGGGAGCTGTTTTTT. Amino acid sequence: CASSLGVGELFF.

The V and J genes are TRBV10-3 and TRBJ1-2; weak D call: TRBD1 (5 bases). V dropped 4 bases and J dropped 4 bases, with 13 bases sitting between them. The CDR3 consists of 14 residues. Germline CDR1 ENHRY, CDR2 SYGVKD. The DNA for the CDR3 is TGTGCCATCAGTGGGGATGGACAAACCTATGGCTACACCTTC. Amino acid sequence: CAISGDGQTYGYTF.

The chain links TRBV28 to TRBJ1-5; D may be TRBD1 (5 bases). This CDR3 comprises 13 residues. CDR1 MDHEN and CDR2 SYDVKM come from the germline V gene. The V end was cut by 5 bases, the J end by 5 bases, with 10 bases between. The CDR3: CASSKGPYQPQHF. In nucleotides, the CDR3 is TGTGCCAGCAGTAAGGGGCCCTATCAGCCCCAGCATTTT.

This clone was counted a single time. The chain joins TRBV7-9 to TRBJ1-4; 7 bases are shared with TRBD1. Germline CDR1 and CDR2: SEHNR and FQNEAQ (reference sequence). Trimming cost V 4 bases and J 0 bases; bases outside gene matches: 11. The CDR3 is 18 residues long. This CDR3 is CASSSLRGDSTTNEKLFF. The DNA for the CDR3 is TGTGCCAGCAGCTCTCTTAGGGGGGACAGTACAACTAATGAAAAACTGTTTTTT. The full variable domain, rest sourced from reference TRBV7-9 and TRBJ1-4, is DTGVSQNPRHKITKRGQNVTFRCDPISEHNRLYWYRQTLGQGPEFLTYFQNEAQLEKSRLLSDRFSAERPKGSFSTLEIQRTEQGDSAMYLCASSSLRGDSTTNEKLFFGSGTQLSVL.

This sequence joins TRBV28 and TRBJ1-2, with D uncertain. This CDR3 comprises 12 residues. Germline V gives CDR1 MDHEN, CDR2 SYDVKM. V dropped 5 bases and J dropped 5 bases, with 9 bases sitting between them. In nucleotides, the CDR3 is TGTGCCAGCAGTCCCGGAGCGTATGGCTACACCTTC. Translation: CASSPGAYGYTF.

The chain combines TRBV27 with TRBJ1-5; 10 bases map to TRBD1. The CDR3 contains 17 residues. J lost 5 bases, V lost 1 base, and 8 bases had no gene match. The germline V gene has CDR1 MNHEY and CDR2 SMNVEV (reference sequence). CDR3 bases: TGTGCCAGCAGTTTATACTCCTCCGGGACAGGGGATCAGCCCCAGCATTTT. Translation gives CASSLYSSGTGDQPQHF.

V usage is TRBV18 and J usage is TRBJ1-5; TRBD1 agrees at 10 bases. Losses at the gene ends were 4 bases for V and 1 base for J; bases not matched to a gene: 10. Looked up from germline, CDR1 is KGHSH and CDR2 is LQKENI. This CDR3 has 18 residues. For the CDR3, the DNA is TGTGCCAGCTCACGTACCGGGACAGGGGTGGGGAGCAATCAGCCCCAGCATTTT. Amino acids: CASSRTGTGVGSNQPQHF.

This clone was seen just once. The gene calls are TRBV3-1 (or the pseudogene TRBV3-2) and TRBJ2-5; TRBD2 matches at 11 bases. This CDR3 is built from 16 residues. Germline V gene lookup returns CDR1 LGHDT and CDR2 YNNKEL (reference sequence). Unmatched junction bases numbered 5, after V lost 4 bases and J lost 1 base. As DNA, the CDR3 is TGTGCCAGCAGCCCGCTAGCGGGGGGACCCCAAGAGACCCAGTACTTC. Translated, it gives CASSPLAGGPQETQYF.

This chain connects TRBV5-6 to TRBJ2-7; D ambiguous. This CDR3 is built from 13 residues. Germline V gives CDR1 SGHDT, CDR2 YYEEEE. Trimming removed 5 bases at V and 5 bases at J, with 14 bases between. This CDR3 reads CASSQPGVHEQYF. In nucleotides, the CDR3 is TGTGCCAGCAGTCAACCAGGTGTTCACGAGCAGTACTTC.

The CDR3 DNA reads TGCGCCAGCAGCCAAAGAGAGGCCTACGAGCAGTACTTC. This translates into CASSQREAYEQYF. The chain uses TRBV4-1 and TRBJ2-7, with D uncertain. Trimming left V 2 bases short and J 2 bases short, with 7 bases between. This CDR3 comprises 13 residues. Germline assignment: CDR1 MGHRA and CDR2 YSYEKL.

The CDR3 DNA reads TGCAGCGTCTCAAGCGGGACAAAGAATGAAAAACTGTTTTTT. As protein: CSVSSGTKNEKLFF. The chain uses TRBV29-1 and TRBJ1-4, with a possible D match to TRBD1 (6 bases). Germline V gives CDR1 SQVTM, CDR2 ANQGSEA. This CDR3 contains 14 residues. V shed 6 bases and J shed 5 bases, with 16 bases lying between them.

The V gene is TRBV6-4, the J gene TRBJ1-6; TRBD1 is a possible D gene (6 bases). Trimming stripped 2 bases from V and 4 bases from J, with 6 bases between. Germline CDR1 MRHNA, CDR2 SNTAGT. The CDR3 consists of 14 residues. The CDR3 DNA is TGTGCCAGCAGTGACGGGACATATAATTCACCCCTCCACTTT. Amino acid sequence: CASSDGTYNSPLHF.